The 6 T cell receptor beta chains reported below all come from one sample, sequenced in a study of beta chain features in type 1 diabetes. As every portion of the isolated RNA was reverse transcribed, the sequencing read expressed TCRB transcripts. Clones were read by immunoSEQ multiplex PCR, and TCRdb kept only the in-frame ones, dropping some. The sample lists some 160,000 clones; around 8% were seen once. Overall study findings and caveats: Moderately but significantly shorter TCRB CDR3s were found in Type 1 diabetes patients in all four CD4+ subsets.

Their antigens remain unidentified. The source material was central memory CD4+ T cells from blood. The receptors originated from a woman aged 18-29 years with type 1 diabetes.

This clone was seen more than once but under ten times. The chain joins TRBV10-3 to TRBJ2-5; TRBD1 matches 8 bases. The CDR3 has 15 residues. Germline CDR1 and CDR2: ENHRY and SYGVKD. J was trimmed by 5 bases and V by 4 bases; bases with no gene match: 9. The CDR3 coding sequence is TGTGCCATCAGTGCGGGACAGGATGGGCAGGAGACCCAGTACTTC. Protein: CAISAGQDGQETQYF.

This clone was found once. The chain recombines TRBV7-2 with TRBJ2-5; D not certain. CDR1 and CDR2 from the germline V gene are SGHTA and FQGNSA. Trimming shortened V by 5 bases and J by 0 bases, and 4 bases separated the two germline ends. This CDR3 region has 12 residues. CDR3 bases: TGTGCCAGCAGCCCGTACCAAGAGACCCAGTACTTC. This sequence encodes CASSPYQETQYF.

The CDR3 DNA sequence: TGTGCCAGCAGCTTAAGGACAGCAGGCGAGCAGTTCTTC. It codes for CASSLRTAGEQFF. The V and J genes are TRBV11-1 and TRBJ2-1, with a possible D match to TRBD1 (6 bases). The CDR3 length is 13 residues. Germline CDR1 is SGHAT and CDR2 is FQDESV (reference sequence). Trimming removed 2 bases from V and 10 bases from J, with 12 bases in between.

The rearrangement joins TRBV18 to TRBJ1-2; TRBD1 agrees at 9 bases. The CDR3 loop spans 15 amino acids. Germline CDR1 reads KGHSH; CDR2 reads LQKENI. V shed 3 bases and J 5 bases; nucleotides not matched to a gene: 7. CDR3: CASSPAGQGGYGYTF. As DNA, the CDR3 is TGTGCCAGCTCACCCGCGGGACAGGGAGGTTATGGCTACACCTTC.

This CDR3 reads CASSATGTGDQETQYF. The DNA for the CDR3 is TGTGCCAGCAGCGCCACCGGGACAGGAGACCAAGAGACCCAGTACTTC. The chain has TRBV9 and TRBJ2-5; 8 bases agree with TRBD1. CDR1 is SGDLS, CDR2 YYNGEE, per germline. V shed 3 bases, J shed 0 bases, and the junction held 7 bases outside the gene matches. The CDR3 contains 16 residues.

This clone was detected only a few times. Here the CDR3 DNA reads TGTGCCAGCAGCGCACGGACAGGGGTCACCGGGGAGCTGTTTTTT. Amino acid sequence: CASSARTGVTGELFF. The chain couples TRBV27 to TRBJ2-2, with 9 bases identical to TRBD1. V shed 6 bases and J 4 bases; nucleotides not matched to a gene: 6. Germline CDR1 reads MNHEY; CDR2 reads SMNVEV (reference sequence). This CDR3 region has 15 residues.